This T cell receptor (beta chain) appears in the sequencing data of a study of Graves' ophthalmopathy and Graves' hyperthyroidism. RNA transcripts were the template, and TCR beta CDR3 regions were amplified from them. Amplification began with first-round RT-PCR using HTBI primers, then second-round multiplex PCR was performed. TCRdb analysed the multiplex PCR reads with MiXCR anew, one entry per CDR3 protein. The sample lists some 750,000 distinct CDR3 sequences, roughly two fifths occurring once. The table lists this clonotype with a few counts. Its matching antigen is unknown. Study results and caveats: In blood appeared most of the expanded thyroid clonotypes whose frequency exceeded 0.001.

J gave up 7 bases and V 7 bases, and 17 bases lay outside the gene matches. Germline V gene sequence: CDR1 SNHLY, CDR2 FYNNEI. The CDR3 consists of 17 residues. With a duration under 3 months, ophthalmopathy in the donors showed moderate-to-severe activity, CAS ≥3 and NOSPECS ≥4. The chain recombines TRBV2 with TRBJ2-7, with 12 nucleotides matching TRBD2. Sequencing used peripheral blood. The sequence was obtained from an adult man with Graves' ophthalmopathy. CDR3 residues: CASTRTSGERGRGEQYF. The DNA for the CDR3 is TGTGCCAGCACCCGGACTAGCGGGGAGAGGGGGAGGGGAGAGCAGTACTTC.